A single sample gave rise to the 26 T cell receptor beta chains below, sequenced in a study of blood T cell repertoires in COVID-19. This table comes from immunoSEQ multiplex PCR, and its TCRdb copy is limited to in-frame clones, with some not included. The sample yields approximately 260,000 clones, about nine tenths seen once. The sample consisted of peripheral blood. All receptors come from a man over 45 with acute or convalescent COVID-19.

The J gene is TRBJ1-1, the V gene TRBV24-1; no firm D call. Germline assignment: CDR1 KGHDR and CDR2 SFDVKD. V lost 5 bases and J lost 4, with 10 bases in between. This CDR3 is built from 13 residues. The DNA for the CDR3 is TGTGCCACCAGTGCAGGAGGAGGCACTGAAGCTTTCTTT. It codes for CATSAGGGTEAFF.

The CDR3 DNA is TGTGCCAGCAGCTTACCCACCCCGGGACAGGGGCCCCGTTTCTCCAACGTCCTGACTTTC. Translation: CASSLPTPGQGPRFSNVLTF. The chain carries TRBV5-4 and TRBJ2-6; 10 nucleotides match TRBD1. This CDR3 is 20 amino acids long. The trim removed 2 bases at V and 8 bases at J, leaving 19 bases unmatched. CDR1 is SGHNT and CDR2 is YYREEE in the germline V gene (reference sequence).

This chain connects TRBV27 to TRBJ1-1; D not resolved. CDR3 size: 13 residues. V was cut by 11 bases and J by 0 bases, with 13 bases left in between. The germline V gene has CDR1 MNHEY and CDR2 SMNVEV (reference sequence). The CDR3 nucleotides are TGTGCCGTGGCGAGGCTCATGAACACTGAAGCTTTCTTT. This translates into CAVARLMNTEAFF.

The chain couples TRBV5-4 to TRBJ1-5, with a possible D match to TRBD1 (6 bases). CDR1 and CDR2 from the germline V gene are SGHNT and YYREEE (reference sequence). Trimming left V 2 bases short and J 7 bases short, with 19 bases between. The CDR3 runs 16 residues. DNA of the CDR3: TGTGCCAGCAGCTTTTTCCCCGCCTCGGGGGGCCAGCCCCAGCATTTT. This translates into CASSFFPASGGQPQHF.

The V gene is TRBV30, the J gene TRBJ1-2; D is perhaps TRBD1 (6 bases). The germline V gene encodes CDR1 GTSNPN and CDR2 SVGIG (reference sequence). The length of the CDR3 is 13 residues. The V end lost 2 bases, the J end lost 3 bases, and 10 bases lay between the germline ends. CDR3 bases: TGTGCCTGGAGTCCACAGGGTTACTATGGCTACACCTTC. Protein product: CAWSPQGYYGYTF.

V and J are TRBV5-4 and TRBJ2-2; no reliable D call. Germline values: CDR1 SGHNT, CDR2 YYREEE (reference sequence). V lost 1 base, J lost 2 bases, and 9 bases lay in between. This CDR3 is 15 amino acids long. This CDR3 reads CASSLSRHNTGELFF. As DNA, the CDR3 is TGTGCCAGCAGCTTGTCCAGGCATAACACCGGGGAGCTGTTTTTT.

In its sample, this clone was seen many times. The J gene is TRBJ2-5, the V gene TRBV6-5; tentatively, D is TRBD1 (7 bases). V was shortened by 8 bases and J by 5 bases, with 21 bases between the two germline ends. Germline V gene sequence: CDR1 MNHEY, CDR2 SVGAGI. The CDR3 runs 15 residues. CDR3: CASLETGWEVETQYF. CDR3 in DNA: TGTGCCAGCCTCGAGACAGGGTGGGAGGTGGAGACCCAGTACTTC.

This sequence joins TRBV6-5 and TRBJ2-7; the D gene is possibly TRBD1 (6 bases). The germline gives CDR1 MNHEY, CDR2 SVGAGI. V dropped 6 bases and J dropped 3 bases, with 12 bases sitting between them. This CDR3 is 13 amino acids long. This chain's CDR3 is CASSLQGLYEQYF. CDR3 coding DNA: TGTGCCAGCAGCCTACAGGGTCTCTACGAGCAGTACTTC.

Comments on this clone: This specimen includes other DNA sequences encoding the same CDR3. V gene TRBV2 combines with J gene TRBJ2-1, with 7 bases identical to TRBD2. The CDR3 length is 15 residues. Trimming took 2 bases from V and 2 from J; bases not matched to a gene: 3. Looked up from germline, CDR1 is SNHLY and CDR2 is FYNNEI. The CDR3 sequence is CASSELGGTYNEQFF. The CDR3 DNA reads TGTGCCAGCAGTGAATTGGGGGGGACCTACAATGAGCAGTTCTTC.

The genes are TRBV29-1 and TRBJ1-1; possible D gene TRBD1, 6 bases. The V end was cut by 4 bases, the J end by 1 base, with 10 bases between. Germline-derived CDR1 and CDR2 are SQVTM and ANQGSEA. The CDR3 totals 13 residues. CDR3 loop: CSVGGGENTEAFF. Here the CDR3 DNA reads TGCAGCGTTGGAGGGGGAGAGAACACTGAAGCTTTCTTT.

The chain employs TRBV5-6 and TRBJ1-2; D gene uncertain. CDR1 and CDR2 (germline): SGHDT, YYEEEE. This CDR3 is 11 amino acids long. V lost 6 bases to trimming and J lost 10 bases, with 13 bases between them. CDR3 protein: CASTSEGLYTF. The DNA of the CDR3 is TGTGCCAGCACCTCGGAGGGCCTCTACACCTTC.

J is TRBJ2-1 and V is TRBV19, with a tentative D call TRBD2 (5 bases). The CDR3 sequence is 12 residues long. Between the trimmed V and J ends, which lost 2 bases and 10 bases, there was a span of 9 bases. Germline V gene sequence: CDR1 LNHDA, CDR2 SQIVND (reference sequence). CDR3 coding DNA: TGTGCCAGTAGTATAAGTAGGAGGGAGCAGTTCTTC. Translating gives CASSISRREQFF. The full variable domain, in which reference TRBV19 and TRBJ2-1 provide the parts outside the CDR3, is DGGITQSPKYLFRKEGQNVTLSCEQNLNHDAMYWYRQDPGQGLRLIYYSQIVNDFQKGDIAEGYSVSREKKESFPLTVTSAQKNPTAFYLCASSISRREQFFGPGTRLTVL.

This chain uses TRBV3-1 (or the pseudogene TRBV3-2) with TRBJ2-2; perhaps TRBD1 as D (6 bases). This CDR3 is built from 15 residues. The V end lost 5 bases, the J end lost 4 bases, and 14 bases lay between the germline ends. Germline values: CDR1 LGHDT, CDR2 YNNKEL (reference sequence). For the CDR3, the DNA is TGTGCCAGCAGCAAACCAGGGGTCTCCACCGGGGAGCTGTTTTTT. As protein: CASSKPGVSTGELFF.

The chain employs TRBV4-1 and TRBJ2-3; D uncertain. The CDR3 has 14 residues. Trimming removed 3 bases from V and 7 bases from J, with 14 bases in between. Germline CDR1 MGHRA, CDR2 YSYEKL. CDR3 coding DNA: TGCGCCAGCAGCCAGGCCCCCTTGGCCAATACGCAGTATTTT. Translated: CASSQAPLANTQYF.

The chain recombines TRBV7-2 with TRBJ1-3; D unresolved. Trimming shortened V by 3 bases and J by 4 bases, and 13 bases separated the two germline ends. The CDR3 covers 15 residues. Germline V gene lookup returns CDR1 SGHTA and CDR2 FQGNSA. Here the CDR3 DNA reads TGTGCCAGCAGCTTCGTCCACGGGAGCGGAAACACCATATATTTT. It translates to CASSFVHGSGNTIYF. The variable domain in full, with the rest retrieved from reference TRBV7-2 and TRBJ1-3, is GAGVSQSPSNKVTEKGKDVELRCDPISGHTALYWYRQSLGQGLEFLIYFQGNSAPDKSGLPSDRFSAERTGGSVSTLTIQRTQQEDSAVYLCASSFVHGSGNTIYFGEGSWLTVV.

The chain has TRBV12-3 or TRBV12-4 and TRBJ1-2, with 7 bases fitting TRBD1. CDR3 length: 13 amino acids. V lost 1 base, J lost 7 bases, and 3 bases stayed unmatched. CDR3 protein: CASSLGQGVGYTF. In nucleotides, the CDR3 is TGTGCCAGCAGTTTAGGGCAGGGGGTTGGCTACACCTTC.

This clone has just a few counts. As DNA, the CDR3 is TGTGCCAGCAGCTTAGTAGAGAACACTGAAGCTTTCTTT. This codes for CASSLVENTEAFF. The V and J genes are TRBV7-9 and TRBJ1-1; no clear D gene. CDR3 size: 13 residues. The germline gives CDR1 SEHNR, CDR2 FQNEAQ (reference sequence). V gave up 1 base and J gave up 1 base, with 4 bases separating them.

V and J are TRBV3-1 (or the pseudogene TRBV3-2) and TRBJ1-1; TRBD1 agrees at 7 bases. Trimming removed 4 bases from V and 8 bases from J; junction bases left unmatched: 7. CDR1 is LGHDT and CDR2 is YNNKEL in the germline V gene (reference sequence). The CDR3 runs to 13 residues. The CDR3 spells CASSLARGREAFF. Written as DNA, the CDR3 is TGTGCCAGCAGCCTAGCAAGGGGGCGGGAAGCTTTCTTT.

The chain carries TRBV9 and TRBJ2-5, with 7 bases identical to TRBD1. Trimming at V came to 0 bases and at J to 5 bases, leaving 7 bases not matched to a gene. This CDR3 is built from 15 residues. CDR1 and CDR2 from the germline V gene are SGDLS and YYNGEE. The DNA for the CDR3 is TGTGCCAGCAGCGTAGCTGGACAGGTCTTCGAGACCCAGTACTTC. It is translated as CASSVAGQVFETQYF.

This chain connects TRBV19 to TRBJ1-6; the match to TRBD1 covers 9 bases. V gave up 6 bases and J gave up 8 bases; unmatched junction bases: 11. Germline values: CDR1 LNHDA, CDR2 SQIVND (reference sequence). The CDR3 runs 16 residues. In DNA, the CDR3 is TGTGCCAGTAGGACAGGGGGATCCCGCGGGTATTCACCCCTCCACTTT. Amino acid sequence: CASRTGGSRGYSPLHF.

Only one count was recorded for this clone. The rearrangement uses TRBV5-1 and TRBJ1-5; D is possibly TRBD1 (6 bases). Looked up from germline, CDR1 is SGHRS and CDR2 is YFSETQ. The CDR3 runs to 15 residues. Trimming left V 3 bases short and J 7 bases short, with 17 bases between. The CDR3 reads CASSWGGGGGQPQHF. CDR3 in DNA: TGCGCCAGCAGCTGGGGAGGGGGGGGCGGACAGCCCCAGCATTTT.

The chain joins TRBV5-6 to TRBJ2-3; TRBD1 matches 8 bases. Germline CDR1 and CDR2: SGHDT and YYEEEE. Trimming took 2 bases from V and 3 from J; bases not matched to a gene: 5. The CDR3 is 15 residues long. The DNA of the CDR3 is TGTGCCAGCAGCTTACAGGGGGTGAAGACAGATACGCAGTATTTT. Encoded protein: CASSLQGVKTDTQYF.

In this sample, this clone turned up once. This rearrangement joins TRBV27 to TRBJ1-1; 8 nucleotides align to TRBD1. The V gene's germline CDR1 is MNHEY and CDR2 SMNVEV (reference sequence). V trimming: 6 bases; J trimming: 1 base; junction bases outside the gene matches: 7. CDR3 size: 15 residues. The CDR3 loop reads CASSPGGGENTEAFF. CDR3 nucleotide sequence: TGTGCCAGCAGCCCAGGGGGCGGTGAGAACACTGAAGCTTTCTTT.

This clone was counted between two and nine times. The chain links TRBV2 to TRBJ1-1, with D maybe TRBD1 (5 bases). The length of the CDR3 is 13 residues. The germline CDR1 and CDR2 sequences are SNHLY and FYNNEI. The V end lost 8 bases, the J end lost 0 bases, and 10 bases lay between the germline ends. CDR3 region: CASAGTLNTEAFF. CDR3 DNA sequence: TGTGCCAGCGCCGGGACTCTGAACACTGAAGCTTTCTTT.

This clone was counted between two and nine times. This rearrangement joins TRBV11-2 to TRBJ1-1; TRBD1 matches 7 bases. The CDR3 loop spans 14 amino acids. Germline assignment: CDR1 SGHAT and CDR2 FQNNGV. After removal of 8 bases from V and 0 bases from J, the junction contained 6 bases not matched to a gene. CDR3 sequence: CASGSTGLNTEAFF. The CDR3 region has the DNA TGTGCCAGCGGTTCGACAGGGTTGAACACTGAAGCTTTCTTT.

The chain is built from TRBV10-3 and TRBJ1-1; 9 nucleotides align to TRBD1. V was clipped by 7 bases and J by 5 bases; unmatched bases: 5. The CDR3 sequence is 13 residues long. Germline CDR1 and CDR2: ENHRY and SYGVKD. The CDR3 DNA is TGTGCCATCAACACAGGGGGCGCAACTGAAGCTTTCTTT. Translation: CAINTGGATEAFF.